This TCR beta chain comes out of a study of blood T cell repertoires in COVID-19. Overall study context: Whether acute or convalescent, the COVID-19 samples came from the United States, Italy and Spain.

Germline loops: CDR1 KGHDR, CDR2 SFDVKD. This CDR3 has 16 amino acids. Trimming cost V 9 bases and J 6 bases, with 24 bases left between them. This clone is a singleton in its sample. Only in-frame clones appear in the TCRdb table, and some are missing; sequencing was by immunoSEQ multiplex PCR. The repertoire holds around 130,000 clones, with about 90% as singletons. The sequencing sample was made of peripheral blood. This chain joins TRBV24-1 and TRBJ2-3; D uncertain. The clonotype originates from a woman aged 55 to 70 with acute or convalescent COVID-19. The chain's CDR3 is CATGESDSRVPDTQYF. The CDR3 DNA reads TGTGCCACCGGCGAGAGTGACTCCCGCGTCCCGGATACGCAGTATTTT.